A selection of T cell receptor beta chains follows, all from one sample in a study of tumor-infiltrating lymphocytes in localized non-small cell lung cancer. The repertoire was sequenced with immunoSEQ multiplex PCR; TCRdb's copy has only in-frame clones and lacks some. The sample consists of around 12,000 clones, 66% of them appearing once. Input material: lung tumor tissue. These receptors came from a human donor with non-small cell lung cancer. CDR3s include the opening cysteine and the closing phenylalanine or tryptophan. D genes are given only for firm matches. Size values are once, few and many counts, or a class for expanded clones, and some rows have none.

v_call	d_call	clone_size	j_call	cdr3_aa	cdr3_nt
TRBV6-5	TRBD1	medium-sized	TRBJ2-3	CASSQQGQSTDTQYF	TGTGCCAGCAGCCAACAGGGACAGAGCACAGATACGCAGTATTTT
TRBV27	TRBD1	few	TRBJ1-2	CASSPGAGGGHYGYTF	TGTGCCAGCAGTCCCGGGGCAGGGGGCGGGCACTATGGCTACACCTTC
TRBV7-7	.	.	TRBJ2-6	CASSLGPIGKGGSGANVLTF	TGTGCTAGCAGCTTAGGCCCCATTGGGAAGGGAGGATCTGGGGCCAACGTCCTGACTTTC
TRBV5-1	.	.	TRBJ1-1	CATRNLNTEAFF	TGCGCCACCCGCAATTTGAACACTGAAGCTTTCTTT
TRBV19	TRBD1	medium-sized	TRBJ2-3	CASSRQGNTQYF	TGTGCCAGTAGCAGACAGGGGAATACGCAGTATTTT
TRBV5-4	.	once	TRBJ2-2	CASAESSHTGELFF	TGTGCCAGCGCGGAGTCGTCGCACACCGGGGAGCTGTTTTTT
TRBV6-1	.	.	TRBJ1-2	CASSERGHLGGGYTF	TGTGCCAGCAGTGAAAGGGGACATCTGGGTGGTGGCTACACCTTC
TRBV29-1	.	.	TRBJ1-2	CSGGSPENYGYTF	TGCAGCGGCGGCAGCCCGGAGAACTATGGCTACACCTTC
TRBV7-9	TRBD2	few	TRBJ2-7	CASSLRRENSYEQYF	TGTGCCAGCAGCTTAAGGCGGGAGAACTCCTACGAGCAGTACTTC
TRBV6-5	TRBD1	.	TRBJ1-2	CASSPSQGIGYGYTF	TGTGCCAGCAGCCCATCACAGGGGATCGGCTATGGCTACACCTTC
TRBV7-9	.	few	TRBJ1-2	CASSLVGQYGYTF	TGTGCCAGCAGCTTAGTGGGTCAGTATGGCTACACCTTC
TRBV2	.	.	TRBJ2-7	CASSLTGTLSYEQYF	TGTGCCAGCAGTTTGACCGGGACACTCTCCTACGAGCAGTACTTC
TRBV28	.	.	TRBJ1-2	CASSLEQGYGYTF	TGTGCCAGCAGTTTGGAGCAGGGCTATGGCTACACCTTC
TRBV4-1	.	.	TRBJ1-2	CASSQETLLGAMRGYTF	TGCGCCAGCAGCCAAGAAACTCTGCTAGGGGCTATGAGGGGCTACACCTTC
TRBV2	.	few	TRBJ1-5	CASSAGTTNQPQHF	TGTGCCAGCAGTGCCGGGACAACTAATCAGCCCCAGCATTTT
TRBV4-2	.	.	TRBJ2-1	CASSQAFSASGQNEQFF	TGTGCCAGCAGCCAAGCTTTTAGCGCGAGTGGGCAGAATGAGCAGTTCTTC
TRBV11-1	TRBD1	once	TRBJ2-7	CASSPRTGGDEQYF	TGTGCCAGCAGTCCGAGGACAGGGGGAGACGAGCAGTACTTC
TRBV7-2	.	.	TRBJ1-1	CASSLGSLNTEAFF	TGTGCCAGCAGCTTAGGGTCCCTTAACACTGAAGCTTTCTTT
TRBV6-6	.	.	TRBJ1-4	CASSYKDEKLFF	TGTGCCAGCAGTTACAAAGATGAAAAACTGTTTTTT
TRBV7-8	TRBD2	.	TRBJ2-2	CASSSERGHGELFF	TGTGCCAGCAGCTCAGAGCGGGGTCACGGGGAGCTGTTTTTT
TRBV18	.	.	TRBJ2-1	CASSSRDLGGQFF	TGTGCCAGCTCATCACGGGATTTGGGGGGACAGTTCTTC
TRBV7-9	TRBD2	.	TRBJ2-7	CASRDGGTSGPRF	TGTGCCAGCAGGGACGGAGGGACTAGCGGGCCCCGCTTC
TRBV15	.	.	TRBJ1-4	CATSRDRGAEKLFF	TGTGCCACCAGCAGAGATCGGGGGGCGGAAAAACTGTTTTTT
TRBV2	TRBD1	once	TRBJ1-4	CATTGTGFEKLFF	TGTGCCACAACCGGGACAGGGTTTGAAAAACTGTTTTTT
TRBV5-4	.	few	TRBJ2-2	CASSDGSLGVRELFF	TGTGCCAGCAGCGACGGCTCCCTAGGTGTCAGGGAGCTGTTTTTT
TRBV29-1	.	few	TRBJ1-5	CSVEGSNQPQHF	TGCAGCGTTGAGGGGAGCAATCAGCCCCAGCATTTT
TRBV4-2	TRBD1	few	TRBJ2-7	CASSQPGQGENEQYF	TGTGCCAGCAGCCAACCGGGACAGGGAGAAAACGAGCAGTACTTC
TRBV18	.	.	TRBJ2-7	CASSLATDYEQYF	TGTGCCAGCTCACTGGCGACAGACTACGAGCAGTACTTC
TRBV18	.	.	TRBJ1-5	CASSPGGTSQPQHF	TGTGCCAGCTCACCGGGGGGTACGAGTCAGCCCCAGCATTTT
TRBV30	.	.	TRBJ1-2	CAWSTPGGWGVYGYTF	TGTGCCTGGAGTACTCCGGGAGGCTGGGGGGTCTATGGCTACACCTTC
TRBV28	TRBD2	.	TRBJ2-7	CASNKGLAGVHEQYF	TGTGCCAGCAATAAAGGCCTAGCGGGAGTCCACGAGCAGTACTTC
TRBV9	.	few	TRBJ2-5	CASSAGQRETQYF	TGTGCCAGCAGCGCTGGACAGAGGGAGACCCAGTACTTC
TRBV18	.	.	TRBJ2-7	CASSPGSARSYEQYF	TGTGCCAGCTCACCGGGCTCAGCCAGATCCTACGAGCAGTACTTC
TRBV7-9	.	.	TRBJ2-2	CASSFSPGELFF	TGTGCCAGCAGCTTTTCCCCCGGGGAGCTGTTTTTT
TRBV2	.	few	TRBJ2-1	CASSGLAGYNEQFF	TGTGCCAGCAGTGGCCTGGCAGGGTACAATGAGCAGTTCTTC
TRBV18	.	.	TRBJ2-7	CASSLLPPGFSSSEQYF	TGTGCCAGCTCACTACTCCCTCCGGGGTTTTCATCTAGCGAGCAGTACTTC
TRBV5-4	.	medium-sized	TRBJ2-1	CASSPRGGLYNEQFF	TGTGCCAGCAGCCCGAGGGGGGGCCTCTACAATGAGCAGTTCTTC
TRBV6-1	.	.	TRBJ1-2	CASKYSLLGGYTF	TGTGCCAGCAAGTACAGCCTCCTGGGGGGCTACACCTTC
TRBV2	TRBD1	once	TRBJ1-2	CASSPDREDYGYTF	TGTGCCAGCAGTCCTGACAGGGAAGACTATGGCTACACCTTC
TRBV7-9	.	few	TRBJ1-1	CASSLRDTQNTEAFF	TGTGCCAGCAGCCTCCGGGACACCCAGAACACTGAAGCTTTCTTT
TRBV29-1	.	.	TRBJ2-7	CSVEIGVNSNEQYF	TGCAGCGTTGAAATAGGGGTCAATTCTAACGAGCAGTACTTC
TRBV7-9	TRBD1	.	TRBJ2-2	CASRPRQGAVGELFF	TGTGCCAGCAGACCACGCCAGGGGGCCGTCGGGGAGCTGTTTTTT
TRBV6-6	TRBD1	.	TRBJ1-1	CASSYPGQMNTEAFF	TGTGCCAGCAGTTATCCGGGACAGATGAACACTGAAGCTTTCTTT
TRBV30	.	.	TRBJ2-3	CAWSVDTRTDTQYF	TGTGCCTGGAGTGTAGACACACGCACAGATACGCAGTATTTT
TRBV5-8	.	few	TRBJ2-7	CASSSFGTYSYEQYF	TGTGCCAGCAGCTCCTTCGGGACTTATTCCTACGAGCAGTACTTC
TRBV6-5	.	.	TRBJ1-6	CASSWTVSNSPLHF	TGTGCCAGCAGTTGGACAGTTTCTAATTCACCCCTCCACTTT
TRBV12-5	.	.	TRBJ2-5	CASGFVETQYF	TGTGCTAGTGGTTTCGTAGAGACCCAGTACTTC
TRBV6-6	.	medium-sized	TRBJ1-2	CASSNKDPGLYGYTF	TGTGCCAGCAGCAACAAGGATCCCGGGCTCTATGGCTACACCTTC
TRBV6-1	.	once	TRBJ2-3	CASTQLGTDTQYF	TGTGCCAGCACTCAGTTGGGCACAGATACGCAGTATTTT
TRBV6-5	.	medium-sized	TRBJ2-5	CASSPRQETQYF	TGTGCCAGCAGTCCAAGGCAAGAGACCCAGTACTTC
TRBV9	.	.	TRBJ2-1	CASSVSSAGLNEQFF	TGTGCCAGCAGCGTATCGAGTGCGGGGCTGAATGAGCAGTTCTTC
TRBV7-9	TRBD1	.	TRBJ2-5	CASSFGGQGARETQYF	TGTGCCAGCAGCTTCGGGGGTCAGGGGGCGAGGGAGACCCAGTACTTC
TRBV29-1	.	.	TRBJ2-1	CSVSGNEQFF	TGCAGCGTTTCCGGAAATGAGCAGTTCTTC
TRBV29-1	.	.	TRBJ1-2	CSVGSRNLYGYTF	TGCAGCGTAGGGTCCAGGAACCTCTATGGCTACACCTTC
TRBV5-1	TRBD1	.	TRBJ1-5	CASSTGQGNQPQHF	TGCGCCAGCAGCACCGGACAGGGAAACCAGCCCCAGCATTTT